This TCR beta chain was recovered during a study of T cells in Graves' hyperthyroidism and ophthalmopathy. Trimming removed 3 bases at V and 2 bases at J, with 10 bases between. Germline V gene sequence: CDR1 DFQATT, CDR2 SNEGSKA (reference sequence). This CDR3 spans 13 amino acids. Authors of the study amplified TCR beta CDR3 regions from RNA transcripts. The TCR CDR3 was amplified in a first-round RT-PCR using the HTBI primer set. TCRdb called the multiplex PCR reads again in MiXCR, with one record for every CDR3 protein. This sample has approximately 510,000 distinct CDR3 sequences, with 40% to 50% found just once. This clonotype showed up just once. Antigen: not known. Uncontrolled infection, other autoimmune disease, pregnancy and lactation each barred patients from inclusion. Together with thyroid ultrasound, orbital computed tomography, serum thyroxine and TRAb, clinical symptoms were used for diagnoses.

Study-wide points: Most thyroid clonotypes that were expanded above 0.001 also turned up in blood. The model's output predicted ophthalmopathy at a median of roughly 6.9 months prior to onset.

This sequence originates from an adult woman with Graves' disease, either hyperthyroidism or ophthalmopathy (not recorded which). This chain joins TRBV20-1 and TRBJ1-2; a possible D gene is TRBD1 (6 bases). Specimen: peripheral blood or thyroid tissue (not recorded which). This chain's CDR3 is CSASDRRNYGYTF. CDR3 DNA: TGCAGTGCTAGCGACAGGCGAAACTATGGCTACACCTTC.